The 21 T cell receptor beta chains in this list originate from one sample, sequenced in a study of blood T cell repertoires in COVID-19. Profiled with immunoSEQ multiplex PCR; TCRdb holds only in-frame clones, not every one. This sample has 200,000 to 300,000 clones, with approximately 90% found just once. Sequencing input: peripheral blood. These TCRs come from a woman in her forties with acute or convalescent COVID-19.

This chain uses TRBV3-1 (or the pseudogene TRBV3-2) with TRBJ1-1; D is possibly TRBD1 (6 bases). The CDR3 spans 16 residues. From germline, CDR1 is LGHDT and CDR2 YNNKEL (reference sequence). The V gene lost 4 bases and the J gene lost 4 bases, with 19 bases spanning the gap. This CDR3 is CASSPTRGGISTEAFF. CDR3 bases: TGTGCCAGCAGCCCTACAAGGGGGGGCATCAGCACTGAAGCTTTCTTT.

CDR3 residues: CASRSTSTDTQYF. The DNA for the CDR3 is TGTGCCAGTAGGTCCACTAGCACAGATACGCAGTATTTT. The J gene is TRBJ2-3, the V gene TRBV19; no clear D gene. The ends were cut back, 6 bases at V and 0 bases at J, with 7 bases in the middle. Germline assignment: CDR1 LNHDA and CDR2 SQIVND (reference sequence). The CDR3 spans 13 residues.

This clone was detected only once. V usage is TRBV5-1 and J usage is TRBJ1-2; D perhaps matches TRBD1 (6 bases). Germline V gene sequence: CDR1 SGHRS, CDR2 YFSETQ. Trimming stripped 4 bases from V and 4 bases from J, with 23 bases between. The CDR3 extends over 17 amino acids. The CDR3 loop reads CASSVVRGHGPSYGYTF. DNA for the CDR3: TGCGCCAGCAGCGTGGTCAGGGGACACGGGCCTAGCTATGGCTACACCTTC.

A remark on this clone: This specimen includes other DNA sequences encoding the same CDR3. The V and J genes are TRBV27 and TRBJ1-1; D call uncertain. Germline CDR1 MNHEY, CDR2 SMNVEV (reference sequence). The CDR3 is 13 residues long. V was cut by 0 bases and J by 11 bases, with 13 bases left in between. DNA for the CDR3: TGTGCCAGCAGTTTATCGCGGGCGAGTAAGGCTTTCTTT. It is translated as CASSLSRASKAFF.

The rearrangement links TRBV12-5 to TRBJ1-1; TRBD1 is a possible D gene (6 bases). The length of the CDR3 is 12 residues. Per the germline V gene, CDR1 is LGHNT and CDR2 is FRNRAP. Deletions cut 9 bases from V and 6 bases from J, with 14 bases between. The CDR3 protein is CASRDIVPEAFF. CDR3 coding DNA: TGTGCTAGCCGGGACATTGTCCCTGAAGCTTTCTTT.

The chain couples TRBV5-1 to TRBJ1-2; 8 bases are a match to TRBD1. CDR1 is SGHRS and CDR2 is YFSETQ in the germline V gene. The CDR3 consists of 17 residues. V shed 4 bases and J 8 bases; nucleotides not matched to a gene: 19. The chain's CDR3 is CASSPTSGGTLPQGYTF. DNA for the CDR3: TGCGCCAGCAGCCCCACCTCAGGGGGCACCCTTCCTCAGGGCTACACCTTC.

This clone was seen once. The CDR3 region is CASTSQTSGAGETQYF. The CDR3 nucleotides read TGTGCCAGCACCTCACAGACTAGCGGGGCAGGGGAGACCCAGTACTTC. V is TRBV2 and J is TRBJ2-5, with TRBD2 matching 11 bases. In germline, CDR1 is SNHLY, CDR2 FYNNEI. This CDR3 is built from 16 residues. V lost 7 bases, J lost 5 bases, and 12 bases stayed unmatched.

This clone was found once. This chain links TRBV27 with TRBJ1-6; D is unclear. The germline CDR1 and CDR2 sequences are MNHEY and SMNVEV (reference sequence). This CDR3 is 16 amino acids long. Trimming removed 5 bases at V and 2 bases at J, with 13 bases between. The CDR3 here is CASSPTIPAYNSPLHF. CDR3 sequence (DNA): TGTGCCAGCAGTCCGACAATTCCCGCCTATAATTCACCCCTCCACTTT.

The V call is TRBV7-2, the J call TRBJ2-1; 9 nucleotides match TRBD2. Unmatched junction bases numbered 10, after V lost 6 bases and J lost 10 bases. CDR3 size: 14 residues. CDR1 is SGHTA, CDR2 FQGNSA, per germline. Here the CDR3 reads CASRIGTSRREQFF. For the CDR3, the DNA is TGTGCCAGCAGGATCGGGACTAGCCGGCGGGAGCAGTTCTTC.

The V gene is TRBV9, the J gene TRBJ1-2; tentative D call: TRBD1 (5 bases). Germline loops: CDR1 SGDLS, CDR2 YYNGEE. This CDR3 is built from 17 residues. V lost 0 bases and J 8 bases, leaving 23 bases between the germline ends. In DNA, the CDR3 is TGTGCCAGCAGCGTAGCTACGCGGGGCGCGTCTCGTTGGGGCTACACCTTC. This sequence encodes CASSVATRGASRWGYTF.

The chain combines TRBV9 with TRBJ1-2; TRBD1 matches at 8 bases. CDR3 length equals 13 residues. Germline CDR1 is SGDLS and CDR2 is YYNGEE. The ends lost 2 bases at V and 8 bases at J; junction bases unmatched: 5. Here the CDR3 reads CASSVPGGWGYTF. The CDR3 DNA sequence: TGTGCCAGCAGCGTTCCAGGGGGCTGGGGCTACACCTTC.

V gene TRBV2 combines with J gene TRBJ2-1; TRBD2 matches 8 bases. The CDR3 runs 15 residues. Trimming removed 11 bases from V and 0 bases from J; junction bases left unmatched: 9. Germline lookup yields CDR1 SNHLY and CDR2 FYNNEI. The chain's CDR3 is CARSGGVNSYNEQFF. CDR3 nucleotides: TGTGCCCGTTCCGGGGGGGTCAACTCCTACAATGAGCAGTTCTTC.

The J gene is TRBJ2-5, the V gene TRBV7-7, with a weak D call TRBD2 (6 bases). CDR1 is SSHAT, CDR2 FNYEAQ, per germline (reference sequence). The CDR3 is 16 residues long. Trimming shortened V by 0 bases and J by 5 bases, and 16 bases separated the two germline ends. This chain's CDR3 is CASSLAVGGLGETQYF. The DNA of the CDR3 is TGTGCCAGCAGCTTAGCGGTCGGGGGACTGGGGGAGACCCAGTACTTC.

The chain is built from TRBV5-1 and TRBJ2-5; 10 bases map to TRBD1. CDR1 and CDR2 from the germline V gene are SGHRS and YFSETQ. The CDR3 is made up of 16 amino acids. The J segment lost 3 bases and the V segment lost 2 bases, leaving 7 bases of the junction unmatched. The CDR3 region has the DNA TGCGCCAGCAGCTTCCGGGACAGGGGAATAAAAGAGACCCAGTACTTC. This sequence encodes CASSFRDRGIKETQYF.

The V and J genes are TRBV4-1 and TRBJ1-5, with 9 nucleotides matching TRBD1. Trimming cost V 2 bases and J 1 base; bases outside gene matches: 6. This CDR3 region has 17 residues. From germline, CDR1 is MGHRA and CDR2 YSYEKL. DNA of the CDR3: TGCGCCAGCAGCCAAATGGGACAGGGTAGAAGCAATCAGCCCCAGCATTTT. This codes for CASSQMGQGRSNQPQHF.

The chain couples TRBV10-3 to TRBJ2-5; 12 nucleotides align to TRBD1. This CDR3 is 17 amino acids long. Germline CDR1 is ENHRY and CDR2 is SYGVKD. The trim removed 3 bases at V and 5 bases at J, leaving 10 bases unmatched. The CDR3 loop reads CAISERSGTGGRETQYF. DNA of the CDR3: TGTGCCATCAGTGAAAGGTCCGGGACAGGGGGCCGGGAGACCCAGTACTTC.

This clone was counted once. In the same sample, other DNA sequences code for this CDR3. The CDR3 here is CASSGQGLSNQPQHF. CDR3 nucleotides: TGTGCCAGCAGCGGTCAGGGTCTAAGCAATCAGCCCCAGCATTTT. The V call is TRBV9, the J call TRBJ1-5; perhaps TRBD1 as D (5 bases). Germline CDR1 is SGDLS and CDR2 is YYNGEE. Between the trimmed V and J ends, which lost 3 bases and 1 base, there was a span of 11 bases. This CDR3 contains 15 residues.

This sequence joins TRBV29-1 and TRBJ1-1, with 10 nucleotides matching TRBD1. Germline CDR1 reads SQVTM; CDR2 reads ANQGSEA. J lost 4 bases, V lost 6 bases, and 8 bases had no gene match. The CDR3 spans 14 residues. Here the CDR3 reads CSVSPDRGTTEAFF. In DNA, the CDR3 is TGCAGCGTCTCGCCGGACAGGGGGACCACTGAAGCTTTCTTT.

This chain connects TRBV19 to TRBJ2-3, with TRBD1 identical over 9 bases. The CDR3 has 12 amino acids. After removal of 8 bases from V and 5 bases from J, the junction contained 2 bases not matched to a gene. The V gene's germline CDR1 is LNHDA and CDR2 SQIVND (reference sequence). The CDR3 protein is CASGDREDTQYF. The CDR3 nucleotides are TGTGCCAGTGGGGACAGGGAAGATACGCAGTATTTT.

The rearrangement joins TRBV6-1 to TRBJ1-1, with 7 bases identical to TRBD1. V trimming: 1 base; J trimming: 4 bases; junction bases outside the gene matches: 9. In germline, CDR1 is MNHNS, CDR2 SASEGT. The CDR3 consists of 16 residues. The CDR3: CASSEGRLRGPTEAFF. Written as DNA, the CDR3 is TGTGCCAGCAGTGAAGGGAGGCTTAGGGGGCCCACTGAAGCTTTCTTT.

Only one count was recorded for this clone. The chain combines TRBV30 with TRBJ1-2; 8 bases line up with TRBD1. Germline values: CDR1 GTSNPN, CDR2 SVGIG (reference sequence). The V and J ends lost 7 bases and 2 bases, in that order; junction bases with no gene match: 9. The CDR3 loop spans 14 amino acids. CDR3 sequence reads: CASIRTGKNYGYTF. The CDR3 coding sequence is TGTGCCTCGATTAGGACAGGGAAGAACTATGGCTACACCTTC.